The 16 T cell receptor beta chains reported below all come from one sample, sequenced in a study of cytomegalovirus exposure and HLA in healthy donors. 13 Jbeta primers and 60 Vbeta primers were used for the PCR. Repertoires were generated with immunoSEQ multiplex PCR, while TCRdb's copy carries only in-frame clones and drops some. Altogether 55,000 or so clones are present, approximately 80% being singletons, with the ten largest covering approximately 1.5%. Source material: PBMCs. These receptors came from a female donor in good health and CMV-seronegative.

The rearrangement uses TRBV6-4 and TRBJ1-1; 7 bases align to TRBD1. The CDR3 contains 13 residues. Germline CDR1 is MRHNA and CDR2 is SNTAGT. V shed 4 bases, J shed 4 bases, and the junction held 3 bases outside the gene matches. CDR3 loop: CASSASGGTEAFF. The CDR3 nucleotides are TGTGCCAGCAGTGCTTCAGGGGGCACTGAAGCTTTCTTT.

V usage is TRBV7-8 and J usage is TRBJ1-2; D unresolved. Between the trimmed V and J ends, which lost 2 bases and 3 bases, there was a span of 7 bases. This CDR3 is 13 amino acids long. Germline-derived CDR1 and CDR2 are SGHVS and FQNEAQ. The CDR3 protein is CASSLSEDYGYTF. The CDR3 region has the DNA TGTGCCAGCAGCTTAAGTGAGGACTATGGCTACACCTTC.

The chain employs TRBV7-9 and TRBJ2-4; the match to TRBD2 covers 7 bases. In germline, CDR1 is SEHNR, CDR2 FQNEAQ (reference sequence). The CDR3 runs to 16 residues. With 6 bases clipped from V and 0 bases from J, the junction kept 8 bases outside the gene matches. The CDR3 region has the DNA TGTGCCAGCAGTTCCTCGGGGGGACTAGCCAAAAACATTCAGTACTTC. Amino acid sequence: CASSSSGGLAKNIQYF.

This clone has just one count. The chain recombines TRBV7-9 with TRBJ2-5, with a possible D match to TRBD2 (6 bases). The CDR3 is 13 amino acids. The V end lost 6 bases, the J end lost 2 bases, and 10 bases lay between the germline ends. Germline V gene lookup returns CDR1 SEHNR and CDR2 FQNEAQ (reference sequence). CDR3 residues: CASSWEAQETQYF. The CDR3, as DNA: TGTGCCAGCAGTTGGGAGGCACAAGAGACCCAGTACTTC.

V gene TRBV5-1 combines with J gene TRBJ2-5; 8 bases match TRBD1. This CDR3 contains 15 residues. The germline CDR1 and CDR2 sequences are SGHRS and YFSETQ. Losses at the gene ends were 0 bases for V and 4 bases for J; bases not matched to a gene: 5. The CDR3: CASSLAGTGRETQYF. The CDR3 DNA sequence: TGCGCCAGCAGCTTGGCCGGGACAGGTAGAGAGACCCAGTACTTC.

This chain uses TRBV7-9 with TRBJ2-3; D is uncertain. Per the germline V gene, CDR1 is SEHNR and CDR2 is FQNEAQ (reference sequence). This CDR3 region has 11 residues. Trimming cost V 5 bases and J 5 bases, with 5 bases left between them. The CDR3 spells CASSPKDTQYF. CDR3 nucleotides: TGTGCCAGCAGCCCTAAAGATACGCAGTATTTT. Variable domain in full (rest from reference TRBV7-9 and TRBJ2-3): DTGVSQNPRHKITKRGQNVTFRCDPISEHNRLYWYRQTLGQGPEFLTYFQNEAQLEKSRLLSDRFSAERPKGSFSTLEIQRTEQGDSAMYLCASSPKDTQYFGPGTRLTVL.

As DNA, the CDR3 is TGTGCCAGCAGCTTAGCCTGGGCTAGCGGGGGAATCACAGATACGCAGTATTTT. Its protein is CASSLAWASGGITDTQYF. The chain couples TRBV7-2 to TRBJ2-3; 10 positions match TRBD2. Germline CDR1 is SGHTA and CDR2 is FQGNSA. CDR3 length: 18 amino acids. V shed 0 bases and J 2 bases; nucleotides not matched to a gene: 8.

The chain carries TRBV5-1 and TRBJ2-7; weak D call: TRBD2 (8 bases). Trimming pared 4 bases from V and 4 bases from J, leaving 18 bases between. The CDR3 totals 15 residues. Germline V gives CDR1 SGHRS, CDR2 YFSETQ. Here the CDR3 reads CASSRGGTESYEQYF. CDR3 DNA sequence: TGCGCCAGCAGCCGGGGGGGGACAGAAAGTTACGAGCAGTACTTC.

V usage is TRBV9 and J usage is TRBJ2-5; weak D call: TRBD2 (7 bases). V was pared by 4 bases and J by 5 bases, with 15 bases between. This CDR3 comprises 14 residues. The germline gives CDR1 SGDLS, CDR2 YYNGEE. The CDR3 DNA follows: TGTGCCAGCAGCCCAGGGGTCGGGAGGGAGACCCAGTACTTC. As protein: CASSPGVGRETQYF. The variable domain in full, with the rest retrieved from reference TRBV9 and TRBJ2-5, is DSGVTQTPKHLITATGQRVTLRCSPRSGDLSVYWYQQSLDQGLQFLIQYYNGEERAKGNILERFSAQQFPDLHSELNLSSLELGDSALYFCASSPGVGRETQYFGPGTRLLVL.

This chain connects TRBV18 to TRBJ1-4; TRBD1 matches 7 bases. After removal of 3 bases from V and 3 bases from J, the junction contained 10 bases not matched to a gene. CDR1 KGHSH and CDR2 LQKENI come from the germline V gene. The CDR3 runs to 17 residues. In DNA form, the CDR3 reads TGTGCCAGCTCACCTTACAGGGGTTCGAGTCCTAATGAAAAACTGTTTTTT. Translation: CASSPYRGSSPNEKLFF.

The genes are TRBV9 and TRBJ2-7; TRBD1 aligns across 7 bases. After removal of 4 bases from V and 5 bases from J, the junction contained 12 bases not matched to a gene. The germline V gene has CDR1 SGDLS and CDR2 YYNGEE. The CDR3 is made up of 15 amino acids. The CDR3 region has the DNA TGTGCCAGCAGCCCAGTACAGGGGTTAGGTGACGAGCAGTACTTC. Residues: CASSPVQGLGDEQYF.

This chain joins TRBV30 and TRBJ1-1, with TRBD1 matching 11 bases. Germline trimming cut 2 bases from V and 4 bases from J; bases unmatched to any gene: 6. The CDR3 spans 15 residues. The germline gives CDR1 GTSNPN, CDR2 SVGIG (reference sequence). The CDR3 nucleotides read TGTGCCTGGAGTCTAGGGGGGACAGGGGGCACTGAAGCTTTCTTT. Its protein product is CAWSLGGTGGTEAFF.

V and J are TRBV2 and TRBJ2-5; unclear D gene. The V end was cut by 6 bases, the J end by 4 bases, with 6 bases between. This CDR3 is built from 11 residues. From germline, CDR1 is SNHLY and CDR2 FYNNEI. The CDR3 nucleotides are TGTGCCAGCAGCACCGGAGAGACCCAGTACTTC. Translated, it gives CASSTGETQYF. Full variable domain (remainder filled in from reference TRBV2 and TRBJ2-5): EPEVTQTPSHQVTQMGQEVILRCVPISNHLYFYWYRQILGQKVEFLVSFYNNEISEKSEIFDDQFSVERPDGSNFTLKIRSTKLEDSAMYFCASSTGETQYFGPGTRLLVL.

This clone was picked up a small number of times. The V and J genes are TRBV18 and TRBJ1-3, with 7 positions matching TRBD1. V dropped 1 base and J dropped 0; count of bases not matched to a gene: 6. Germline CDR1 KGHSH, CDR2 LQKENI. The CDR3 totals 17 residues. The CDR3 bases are TGTGCCAGCTCACCACTAGGACAGGCCTTCTCTGGAAACACCATATATTTT. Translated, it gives CASSPLGQAFSGNTIYF.

CDR3 amino acids: CASSVTAGVTGEQYF. The CDR3, as DNA: TGTGCCAGCAGCGTAACTGCGGGGGTGACGGGCGAGCAGTACTTC. V usage is TRBV9 and J usage is TRBJ2-7; 7 positions agree with TRBD2. Germline loops: CDR1 SGDLS, CDR2 YYNGEE. V trimming: 1 base; J trimming: 6 bases; junction bases outside the gene matches: 10. This CDR3 region has 15 residues.

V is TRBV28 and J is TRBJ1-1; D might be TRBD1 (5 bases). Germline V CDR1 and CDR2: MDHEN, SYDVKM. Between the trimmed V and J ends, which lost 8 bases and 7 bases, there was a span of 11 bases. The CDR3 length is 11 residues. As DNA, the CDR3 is TGTGCCAGCGTTGCGGGGGGTGAAGCTTTCTTT. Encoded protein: CASVAGGEAFF.